The rows below give T cell receptor beta chains drawn from one sample of a study of cytomegalovirus exposure and HLA in healthy donors. Assay used: immunoSEQ multiplex PCR; TCRdb lists only in-frame clones, some missing. Among tens of thousands of clones listed, roughly 84% were seen once. Specimen: PBMCs. The receptors were sampled from a woman aged 25-40 years in good health and CMV-seronegative. Both conserved end residues are part of each CDR3. The D gene is left open where the match is weak. Not every row has a clone size; where given, it reads once, few, many or a size class.

j_gene,abundance,d_gene,v_gene,CDR3nt,CDR3aa
TRBJ1-4,few,-,TRBV19,TGTGCCAGTAGTATAGGCGAGGAAAAACTGTTTTTT,CASSIGEEKLFF
TRBJ2-3,-,-,TRBV5-1,TGCGCCAGCAGCCTCGGGGGATTTAGCACAGATACGCAGTATTTT,CASSLGGFSTDTQYF
TRBJ2-3,-,-,TRBV28,TGTGCCAGCAGTCTCACAGATACGCAGTATTTT,CASSLTDTQYF
TRBJ1-5,-,TRBD1,TRBV18,TGTGCCAGCTCACCAGGGGCAGGGGGCGGATCGGGGCCCCAGCATTTT,CASSPGAGGGSGPQHF
TRBJ2-1,-,TRBD2,TRBV12-5,TGTGCTAGTGGTTTGGGAGCGGGAGCCACCAATGAGCAGTTCTTC,CASGLGAGATNEQFF
TRBJ1-2,-,TRBD1,TRBV6-1,TGTGCCAGCAGCCTCGGGACAGGGGGAGAAGGCTACACCTTC,CASSLGTGGEGYTF
TRBJ2-4,-,-,TRBV25-1,TGTGCCAGCAGTGAATATCTGGGGCAGGGGAACCCCAAAAACATTCAGTACTTC,CASSEYLGQGNPKNIQYF
TRBJ2-7,few,-,TRBV7-9,TGTGCCAGCAGCAGCGGGTTAAAAGCCTACGAGCAGTACTTC,CASSSGLKAYEQYF
TRBJ2-1,once,-,TRBV29-1,TGCAGCGTTAGTACCCCGGGTAATGAGCAGTTCTTC,CSVSTPGNEQFF
TRBJ1-2,few,-,TRBV5-1,TGCGCCAGCAGCCCAGGCAGCGTTTCGACAGCCTATGGCTACACCTTC,CASSPGSVSTAYGYTF
TRBJ2-3,few,TRBD1,TRBV11-3,TGTGCCAGCAGCAGGACAGGGGCCACAGATACGCAGTATTTT,CASSRTGATDTQYF
TRBJ2-7,-,-,TRBV6-5,TGTGCCAGTGGGGCGGATCCCTCCTACGAGCAGTACTTC,CASGADPSYEQYF
TRBJ1-1,-,-,TRBV25-1,TGTGCCAGGGAGGGTCGGACTGAAGCTTTCTTT,CAREGRTEAFF
TRBJ1-2,few,-,TRBV18,TGTGCCAGCTCAGAGACACAGGGTTTGGATGGCTACACCTTC,CASSETQGLDGYTF
TRBJ2-1,-,TRBD2,TRBV15,TGTGCCACCAGCAGAGATCCTAGCGGGAGTGGGAATGAGCAGTTCTTC,CATSRDPSGSGNEQFF
TRBJ2-2,-,TRBD1,TRBV6-5,TGTGCCAGCAGTTACAGCCCCCAGGGGGCGGGCGGGGAGCTGTTTTTT,CASSYSPQGAGGELFF
TRBJ2-3,few,TRBD2,TRBV10-3,TGTGCCATCAGTGATGGGACTAGCGGGGCAGATACGCAGTATTTT,CAISDGTSGADTQYF
TRBJ2-7,-,-,TRBV6-5,TGTGCCAGCACCCAAGGGGGATCCTCCTACGAGCAGTACTTC,CASTQGGSSYEQYF
TRBJ1-5,-,TRBD1,TRBV6-4,TGTGCCAGCACTAACCTTCGGACAGGTGATTTAGGTCAGCCCCAGCATTTT,CASTNLRTGDLGQPQHF
TRBJ2-7,-,TRBD1,TRBV19,TGTGCCAGTATGGTTACAGGGGGAAGCTCCTACGAGCAGTACTTC,CASMVTGGSSYEQYF
TRBJ1-2,-,TRBD1,TRBV5-1,TGCGCCAGCAGCCAGGGACAGGGAGGCTATGGCTACACCTTC,CASSQGQGGYGYTF
TRBJ1-5,few,-,TRBV6-1,TGTGCCAGCAGTGAAAGTGGGGCCCCGTATCAGCCCCAGCATTTT,CASSESGAPYQPQHF
TRBJ1-2,-,-,TRBV2,TGTGCCAGCAGTGCTGACAGAGATTATGGCTACACCTTC,CASSADRDYGYTF
TRBJ1-6,-,-,TRBV9,TGTGCCAGCAGCCCTGGGACATCCCGAGGTGGTTCACCCCTCCACTTT,CASSPGTSRGGSPLHF
TRBJ1-1,-,-,TRBV6-1,TGTGCCAGCAGTAACGGGGGGAGTGAAGCTTTCTTT,CASSNGGSEAFF
TRBJ1-3,-,-,TRBV9,TGTGCCAGCAGCATCTCCGGGGAGAGTGGAAACACCATATATTTT,CASSISGESGNTIYF
TRBJ2-7,-,TRBD1,TRBV4-1,TGCGCCAGCAGCCAAGACGGCAGGGGGTTCTACGAGCAGTACTTC,CASSQDGRGFYEQYF
TRBJ1-3,-,-,TRBV7-9,TGTGCCAGCAGCTTAGGGTATGTGGACAGCCTCTCTGGAAACACCATATATTTT,CASSLGYVDSLSGNTIYF
TRBJ2-1,-,-,TRBV10-1,TGCGCCAGCAGTGAGTACAGGTGGAATGAGCAGTTCTTC,CASSEYRWNEQFF
TRBJ2-2,-,-,TRBV5-8,TGTGCCAGCAGCCTTACAGGGTTCACCGGGGAGCTGTTTTTT,CASSLTGFTGELFF
TRBJ1-5,-,-,TRBV19,TGTGCCAGTAGTATCCAGGGTATGAGCAATCAGCCCCAGCATTTT,CASSIQGMSNQPQHF
TRBJ2-7,-,-,TRBV11-2,TGTGCCAGCAGCGTGACAGGTCCGGCGGCCTACGAGCAGTACTTC,CASSVTGPAAYEQYF
TRBJ2-7,-,-,TRBV11-2,TGTGCCAGCAGCTTAGGGTCAGCGCTCGAGCAGTACTTC,CASSLGSALEQYF
TRBJ1-1,-,-,TRBV4-1,TGCGCCAGCAGCCAGCGGGGCAGTATGAACACTGAAGCTTTCTTT,CASSQRGSMNTEAFF
TRBJ1-2,-,-,TRBV4-3,TGCGCCAGCAGCCAAGAAATTTCCGGGAACTATGGCTACACCTTC,CASSQEISGNYGYTF
TRBJ2-3,-,-,TRBV5-5,TGTGCCAGCAGCCTGAACAGCGGGTTCACAGATACGCAGTATTTT,CASSLNSGFTDTQYF
TRBJ1-2,-,-,TRBV18,TGTGCCAGCTCATCGAGCTATGGCTACACCTTC,CASSSSYGYTF
TRBJ2-7,once,-,TRBV11-2,TGTGCCAGCAGCTTAGTGGCCCTGGAGCAGTACTTC,CASSLVALEQYF
TRBJ1-1,-,-,TRBV7-2,TGTGCCAGCAGCTGGGGACACCAGAACACTGAAGCTTTCTTT,CASSWGHQNTEAFF
TRBJ1-1,-,-,TRBV5-1,TGCGCCAGCAGAACAGGGCAGGGTGAAGCTTTCTTT,CASRTGQGEAFF
TRBJ1-1,once,-,TRBV7-9,TGTGCCAGCAGCTTAGAGGAGGCTGAAGCTTTCTTT,CASSLEEAEAFF
TRBJ1-1,-,-,TRBV7-9,TGTGCCAGCAGCTTAAGCGGAATTGAAGCTTTCTTT,CASSLSGIEAFF
TRBJ2-1,-,-,TRBV7-2,TGTGCCAGCAGCTCCCTGTCACTCCGGGGTCCCCACAATGAGCAGTTCTTC,CASSSLSLRGPHNEQFF
TRBJ1-2,-,-,TRBV5-6,TGTGCCAGCAGCTCACCCGGAGAGTGGGACTATGGCTACACCTTC,CASSSPGEWDYGYTF
TRBJ1-1,-,TRBD1,TRBV11-3,TGTGCCAGCAGCGACTCCCCGACAGGGATGAACACTGAAGCTTTCTTT,CASSDSPTGMNTEAFF
TRBJ2-3,-,-,TRBV20-1,TGCAGTGGAGCGGGCACAGATACGCAGTATTTT,CSGAGTDTQYF
TRBJ1-1,-,-,TRBV5-1,TGCGCCAGCAGGGCGAGTGCGGCGAACACTGAAGCTTTCTTT,CASRASAANTEAFF
TRBJ1-2,-,-,TRBV6-5,TGTGCCAGCAGCCCCCCTGGAGCATTAGGTGGCTACACCTTC,CASSPPGALGGYTF
TRBJ1-5,-,-,TRBV19,TGTGCCAGTAGTCGGGGGGAATGGAACAATCAGCCCCAGCATTTT,CASSRGEWNNQPQHF
TRBJ2-3,-,-,TRBV5-1,TGCGCCAGCAGCTTGGACAGGAAAACAGTGGATACGCAGTATTTT,CASSLDRKTVDTQYF
TRBJ2-7,-,TRBD1,TRBV5-4,TGTGCCAGCAGCGAGGGGACAGGGGTCTACGAGCAGTACTTC,CASSEGTGVYEQYF
TRBJ2-7,-,-,TRBV5-5,TGTGCCAGCAGCCTAGGAGACGAATTCTCCTTCTCCTACGAGCAGTACTTC,CASSLGDEFSFSYEQYF
TRBJ1-4,-,-,TRBV18,TGTGCCAGCTCACCAACCAGGGGCCCTACAACTAATGAAAAACTGTTTTTT,CASSPTRGPTTNEKLFF
TRBJ1-1,-,TRBD1,TRBV6-5,TGTGCCAGCAGTTACTCGGGGACAGACTATAACACTGAAGCTTTCTTT,CASSYSGTDYNTEAFF
TRBJ2-5,few,TRBD2,TRBV7-2,TGTGCCAGCAGCTCGGGGGGTGGAGAGACCCAGTACTTC,CASSSGGGETQYF
TRBJ2-1,-,-,TRBV11-2,TGTGCCAGCAGACCCATCCACGGGGGTTCCTCCTACAATGAGCAGTTCTTC,CASRPIHGGSSYNEQFF
TRBJ2-3,-,TRBD2,TRBV19,TGTGCCAGTAGTATAGTCTCCGTGCGGGGGGGTGCAGATACGCAGTATTTT,CASSIVSVRGGADTQYF
TRBJ2-3,-,TRBD2,TRBV19,TGTGCCAGTAGTACGGGGGGGAACACAGATACGCAGTATTTT,CASSTGGNTDTQYF
TRBJ2-7,-,-,TRBV9,TGTGCCAGCAGCGTAGAGGGGGGGTCGGCGAACGAGCAGTACTTC,CASSVEGGSANEQYF
TRBJ1-2,-,TRBD1,TRBV9,TGTGCCAGCAGCGTAGTCCCGGACAGGTCTAACTATGGCTACACCTTC,CASSVVPDRSNYGYTF